The present T cell receptor (beta chain) was sequenced within a study of blood T cell repertoires in COVID-19 (dated by TCRdb to 2020 to 2021). Regarding the study in general: Collaborator samples came from the United States, Italy and Spain and covered acute and convalescent phases of COVID-19. The prospective study material was composed of cDNA or gDNA derived from T cells, B-cell-depleted T cells, or PBMCs. The dataset comprised deeply sampled blood TCRbeta repertoires from subjects exposed to, actively infected with, or recovered from COVID-19. The repertoires were released in a freely available public database intended as a resource for research on the immune response to SARS-CoV-2. Samples came from the ongoing ImmuneRACE study (first 160 participants) plus 1,254 subjects from 6 global collaborators. Sample metadata almost always included a de-identified subject ID, COVID-19 status, age in years and sex. Where HLA class I and class II types were available, the types were taken from metadata supplied by the sample provider, not from assay-based typing.

A second Seattle source provided samples from volunteer blood donors who had recovered from COVID-19. Each collaborating institution followed its own protocols to collect whole blood in K2EDTA tubes. Collaborator samples were shipped for TCRbeta analysis as frozen whole blood, isolated PBMCs, or DNA extracted from either sample type. Taken from the germline V gene, the CDR1 and CDR2 loops are MNHEY and SVGEGT. At the junction V is shortened by 6 bases and J by 6 bases; bases outside the gene matches: 8. The CDR3 starts with the cysteine, ends with the phenylalanine, and has 14 residues. Just the 42-base CDR3 DNA is kept, in frame starting at base 1. On the study overall, not on this receptor specifically: The amount of clinical and demographic metadata varied by source and participant and was provided uncurated.

This clone has just a few counts. Its recognized antigen is unknown. No clone much larger than this one lies a single base away; base qualities are absent. TCRbeta CDR3 regions were amplified from genomic DNA by means of the immunoSEQ Assay, a bias-controlled multiplex PCR. The source study handled its data this way. The number of nucleated cells in each sample was estimated from the amplification of reference gene primers within the assay. To quantify the absolute abundance of each unique TCRbeta CDR3 rearrangement, sequence reads were collapsed and filtered. For each sample, productive Simpson clonality was calculated as the square root of Simpson's diversity index across productive rearrangements. TCRdb re-hosts the immuneACCESS table, in-frame sequences only. Its copies lack some clones; in the studies checked, an unresolved V gene accounts for under half of them, and the cause for the rest is not known. That table supplies the V and J calls and clone size; D and trimming were determined from the DNA. Within this sample are 170,000 or so clones, with about 83% of them counted one time only. The ten largest clones represent around 0.88% of the sample.

The TCR sequence derives from a woman aged 18-29 years who had recovered from COVID-19. The rearranged segments are TRBV6-2 or TRBV6-3 and TRBJ1-2; TRBD1 fits 9 bases in the junction. What was sequenced was peripheral blood. The encoded CDR3 is CASSHTGGSDGYTF. The base sequence is TGTGCCAGCAGCCATACAGGGGGCTCTGATGGCTACACCTTC.